The T cell receptor (beta chain) described here comes from a study of T cell responses to AZD1222 COVID-19 vaccine (dated by TCRdb to about 2021). Study-wide context: Because spike-specific TCR depth and breadth did not differ between the two schedules, AZD1222 recipients who got a second dose at roughly 4 weeks were pooled with those who got a second dose at roughly 12 weeks. A total of about 250 trial participants underwent TCR sequencing, of whom about 210 had received two doses of AZD1222 and about 25 had received two doses of the MenACWY control vaccine. Enrollment into the trials was organized by age into subgroups of 18-55, 56-69 and 70-plus years, and those subgroups contained roughly 150, 30 and 60 TCR-sequenced participants, respectively.

Overall results and qualifications from the work: The vaccine-associated CD4 TCRs covered the entire spike protein, and the dominant responses fell in regions 160-218 and 743-854. Reportedly, almost half of the unique spike-specific TCRs recognized epitopes lying outside the regions that are mutated in the B.1.351 and B.1.1.7 variants. Participants were mostly white British and included more females than males, and it was suggested by the authors that clonal diversity may have been underestimated. After two AZD1222 doses, both the breadth and the depth of spike-specific TCRs were significantly higher than at day 0 and than in MenACWY recipients. Because no day 14 peak-response samples were available, the repertoires could be characterized only after the peak T cell response. The 56-69-year group was small, and its depth increase did not reach significance, likely because of low power. Conclusions about previously exposed vaccinees are limited because only a handful of AZD1222 recipients were SARS-CoV-2 seropositive at baseline.

The sample's time point label is to be understood as: baseline before first vaccination. Vaccinee samples were obtained from the UK trials COV001 and COV002, which included a single-blind randomized controlled phase 2/3 trial of AZD1222 (ChAdOx1 nCoV-19) in healthy adults. Trial participant PBMC samples were collected at day 0 and day 28 after the second dose for TCRbeta chain sequencing. The CDR3 regions of human TCRbeta chains were analyzed by immunosequencing. The study's own analysis went as follows. TCRs in the repertoires were matched against a reference library of SARS-CoV-2-specific TCRs that had been generated with the MIRA antigen-specificity platform. Breadth was defined as the fraction of unique TCRs that were SARS-CoV-2-associated. Depth was defined as the fraction of total T cells that were SARS-CoV-2-associated. Using the MIRA data, every spike-specific TCR was mapped to the spike region that the TCR reacted to and assigned to either a CD4 or a CD8 class. Log10-transformed breadth and depth values were compared by one-way ANOVA with Sidak's multiple comparisons tests. TCRdb retrieved this table from immuneACCESS and kept in-frame rearrangements only. Not all clones are present; in checked studies, unresolved V genes account for under half, and no reason is known for the remainder. D and trimming were read from the DNA, whereas the V and J calls and clone size are those reported in that table. The sample profile shows some 150,000 clones; around 91% of them were found once. 5% of the sample is taken by the ten largest.

Details on this clone: No cognate antigen has been identified for it. No base quality information exists; no much larger clone differs at one position.

The starting material was peripheral blood, obtained on day 0 of AZD1222 vaccination. The receptor comes from an adult in good health.

The CDR3 reads as follows: CASSQALPGLNNQPQHF. In nucleotide form, the sequence is TGCGCCAGCAGCCAAGCTCTCCCCGGGTTGAACAATCAGCCCCAGCATTTT. The V gene is TRBV4-1 and the J gene is TRBJ1-5; no D segment can be confidently identified. CDR1 is given as MGHRA and CDR2 as YSYEKL, both from the germline V gene. V lost 1 base and J lost 3 bases; the stretch between them is 16 bases long. The CDR3 numbers 17 residues from cysteine through phenylalanine. The retained sequence is limited to the CDR3, 51 bases, with the frame set at the first base.